A selection of T cell receptor beta chains follows, all from one sample in a study of blood T cell repertoires in COVID-19. Here immunoSEQ multiplex PCR was the method, and the copy in TCRdb shows in-frame clones only, minus some. Found here are roughly 250,000 clones, about nine tenths of them singletons; the top ten hold roughly 1.2%. The specimen sequenced was PBMCs or T cells enriched from blood (not recorded which). All receptors derive from a woman between 40 and 50 years old with acute COVID-19. Each CDR3 is given with its conserved first and last residue. A D gene is named only where the DNA matches it firmly. Rows give clone size only sometimes, using once, few, many, or a class for an expanded clone.

>TRBJ1-6|NA|TRBV30|NA|13
TGTGCCTGGAATAGATACGGGGATTCACCCCTCCACTTT
CAWNRYGDSPLHF
>TRBJ2-1|NA|TRBV9|NA|14
TGTGCCAGCAGCGTAGGTGGAGGACACAATGAGCAGTTCTTC
CASSVGGGHNEQFF
>TRBJ1-5|NA|TRBV21-1|NA|18
TGTGCCAGCAGCAAAGAAGATCGTAGGACTCGTCCTGGTCAGCCCCAGCATTTT
CASSKEDRRTRPGQPQHF
>TRBJ1-2|NA|TRBV5-1|TRBD1|14
TGCGCCAGCAGCAGACTGGACAGGGCCGATGGCTACACCTTC
CASSRLDRADGYTF
>TRBJ1-2|NA|TRBV5-1|NA|15
TGCGCCAGCAGCTTGGCTCCCGGACAGAGCTATGGCTACACCTTC
CASSLAPGQSYGYTF
>TRBJ1-2|NA|TRBV28|NA|18
TGTGCCAGCAGGCTCGCTTCTTGGGCCACTTCAAAAAACTATGGCTACACCTTC
CASRLASWATSKNYGYTF
>TRBJ1-5|once|TRBV18|NA|14
TGTGCCAGCTCAACCAGACAGCCCGATCAGCCCCAGCATTTT
CASSTRQPDQPQHF
>TRBJ1-1|once|TRBV11-3|TRBD1|14
TGTGCCAGCAGCTTAACCGGGACAGGTTCTGAAGCTTTCTTT
CASSLTGTGSEAFF
>TRBJ1-6|NA|TRBV30|NA|14
TGTGCCTGTAAATGGGCAGGGGATAATTCACCCCTCCACTTT
CACKWAGDNSPLHF
>TRBJ1-6|NA|TRBV2|TRBD1|14
TGTGCCAGCAGTTGGACAGGGGACTCTTCACCCCTCCACTTT
CASSWTGDSSPLHF
>TRBJ1-5|NA|TRBV30|TRBD1|16
TGTGCCTGGAGAGAAACCGGACAGGGGGCACATCAGCCCCAGCATTTT
CAWRETGQGAHQPQHF
>TRBJ2-2|NA|TRBV5-1|TRBD1|17
TGCGCCAGCAGCCTAACCTCACGGGACAGATACACCGGGGAGCTGTTTTTT
CASSLTSRDRYTGELFF
>TRBJ1-6|few|TRBV7-3|NA|16
TGTGCCAGCAGCCTAAACGCTGGGCCCGATAATTCACCCCTCCACTTT
CASSLNAGPDNSPLHF
>TRBJ1-5|NA|TRBV12-5|NA|15
TGTGCTAGTGGTTTGGTACTGCAGGGTAGGGGGCCCCAGCATTTT
CASGLVLQGRGPQHF
>TRBJ1-2|NA|TRBV27|NA|14
TGTGCCAGCAGTTTCGGCTCAGGGTCCTATGGCTACACCTTC
CASSFGSGSYGYTF
>TRBJ1-1|NA|TRBV12-3/TRBV12-4|NA|12
TGTGCCAGCAGCCCCGGGTACACTGAAGCTTTCTTT
CASSPGYTEAFF